These 27 T cell receptor beta chains share one sample of origin, sequenced in a study of T-cell reconstitution after alpha-beta-depleted transplantation in children. TCRbeta library preparation incorporated unique molecular identifiers. Each CDR3 protein gets one entry after TCRdb re-called the PCR reads with MiXCR. The sample lists some 310,000 distinct CDR3 sequences; roughly 25% were seen once. Sequencing was performed on PBMCs, mostly from graft donor cells, taken 180 days after TCRalphabeta/CD19-depleted stem cell transplant. Every receptor here comes from a male patient younger than 18 who had a stem cell transplant for acute lymphoblastic leukemia, so the T cells may come from the graft donor.

CDR3 in amino acids: CASSSRGTANYGYTF. For the CDR3, the DNA is TGTGCCAGCAGCTCCCGAGGGACGGCTAACTATGGCTACACCTTC. This sequence joins TRBV7-2 and TRBJ1-2; maybe TRBD1 (5 bases). Trimming stripped 4 bases from V and 0 bases from J, with 12 bases between. CDR3 length equals 15 residues. CDR1 and CDR2 from the germline V gene are SGHTA and FQGNSA.

The chain recombines TRBV7-2 with TRBJ1-2; D gene uncertain. Germline V gene sequence: CDR1 SGHTA, CDR2 FQGNSA. With 5 bases removed from V and 6 bases from J, the gap between germline ends came to 13 bases. CDR3 length equals 13 residues. CDR3 amino acids: CASSARWQNGYTF. The CDR3 DNA sequence: TGTGCCAGCAGCGCCCGCTGGCAGAATGGCTACACCTTC. Combining the CDR3 with reference TRBV7-2 and TRBJ1-2 gives the whole variable domain GAGVSQSPSNKVTEKGKDVELRCDPISGHTALYWYRQSLGQGLEFLIYFQGNSAPDKSGLPSDRFSAERTGGSVSTLTIQRTQQEDSAVYLCASSARWQNGYTFGSGTRLTVV.

V usage is TRBV20-1 and J usage is TRBJ2-7, with D possibly matching TRBD2 (6 bases). CDR3 length: 16 residues. Germline lookup yields CDR1 DFQATT and CDR2 SNEGSKA (reference sequence). The germline V and J ends were trimmed by 0 bases and 5 bases, with 20 bases remaining between them. Here the CDR3 reads CSARDDSTGSNHEQYF. As DNA, the CDR3 is TGCAGTGCTAGAGACGACAGTACCGGGAGCAACCACGAGCAGTACTTC.

This clonotype was detected only a few times. The chain uses TRBV5-6 and TRBJ2-5, with 8 bases lining up with TRBD2. The trim removed 6 bases at V and 2 bases at J, leaving 6 bases unmatched. The germline V gene encodes CDR1 SGHDT and CDR2 YYEEEE. The CDR3 is 14 amino acids. In DNA, the CDR3 is TGTGCCAGCACCCTCGGGAGGGGGCAAGAGACCCAGTACTTC. It codes for CASTLGRGQETQYF.

The table lists this clonotype with a few counts. The chain has TRBV5-1 and TRBJ1-6; weak D call: TRBD1 (6 bases). From germline, CDR1 is SGHRS and CDR2 YFSETQ. The CDR3 sequence is 17 residues long. The germline V and J ends were trimmed by 4 bases and 0 bases, with 14 bases remaining between them. CDR3 in DNA: TGCGCCAGCAGCGGCAGGACAGCGAGCTCCTATAATTCACCCCTCCACTTT. This translates into CASSGRTASSYNSPLHF.

V gene TRBV4-2 combines with J gene TRBJ1-5; no clear D gene. Trimming took 7 bases from V and 0 from J, leaving 13 bases between them. CDR3 size: 15 residues. Germline lookup yields CDR1 LGHNA and CDR2 YNFKEQ. The CDR3 DNA is TGTGCCAGCAACCCCGAGGTCCTTAGCAATCAGCCCCAGCATTTT. This codes for CASNPEVLSNQPQHF.

The chain employs TRBV3-1 and TRBJ2-7; tentative D call: TRBD2 (6 bases). Germline lookup yields CDR1 LGHDT and CDR2 YNNKEL (reference sequence). The CDR3 length is 14 residues. The V end was cut by 3 bases, the J end by 3 bases, with 12 bases between. This CDR3 is CASSQRSRGYEQYF. CDR3 DNA: TGTGCCAGCAGCCAGAGGTCGCGGGGCTACGAGCAGTACTTC.

This clonotype was detected a few times. The V gene is TRBV7-2, the J gene TRBJ1-1, with TRBD1 matching over 10 bases. Germline-derived CDR1 and CDR2 are SGHTA and FQGNSA. Trimming took 3 bases from V and 4 from J; bases not matched to a gene: 2. This CDR3 contains 14 residues. The CDR3: CASSFRTGGTEAFF. DNA of the CDR3: TGTGCCAGCAGCTTCCGGACAGGGGGCACTGAAGCTTTCTTT.

The J gene is TRBJ2-6, the V gene TRBV11-1; D is possibly TRBD2 (5 bases). Deletions cut 4 bases from V and 0 bases from J, with 16 bases between. The germline V gene encodes CDR1 SGHAT and CDR2 FQDESV (reference sequence). CDR3 length: 18 residues. CDR3: CASSSMVIAFSGANVLTF. CDR3 DNA: TGTGCCAGCAGCTCCATGGTAATAGCGTTCTCTGGGGCCAACGTCCTGACTTTC.

CDR3 coding DNA: TGTGCCAGCAGTTTAATAACAGTTGGCGCCAATCAGCCCCAGCATTTT. It specifies CASSLITVGANQPQHF. The rearrangement joins TRBV12-3 or TRBV12-4 to TRBJ1-5; D gene ambiguous. There are 16 residues in the CDR3. The V gene lost 2 bases and the J gene lost 3 bases, with 14 bases spanning the gap.

This chain joins TRBV21-1 and TRBJ2-7; TRBD1 is taken as the D call from the table, unchecked against the DNA. TRBV21-1 is shown as a pseudogene. The CDR3 is 13 residues long. The CDR3 region is CARGGLRAYEQYF. For the CDR3, the DNA is TGTGCCAGAGGGGGACTGAGGGCCTACGAGCAGTACTTC.

This clonotype was seen a few times. This chain joins TRBV5-1 and TRBJ2-1; D unclear. The germline V gene has CDR1 SGHRS and CDR2 YFSETQ. Trimming left V 0 bases short and J 8 bases short, with 9 bases between. The CDR3 totals 13 residues. The CDR3 region is CASSLGAGHEQFF. The CDR3 DNA follows: TGCGCCAGCAGCTTGGGGGCCGGCCATGAGCAGTTCTTC. Combining the CDR3 with reference TRBV5-1 and TRBJ2-1 gives the whole variable domain KAGVTQTPRYLIKTRGQQVTLSCSPISGHRSVSWYQQTPGQGLQFLFEYFSETQRNKGNFPGRFSGRQFSNSRSEMNVSTLELGDSALYLCASSLGAGHEQFFGPGTRLTVL.

In this sample, this clonotype turned up a few times. The chain couples TRBV3-1 to TRBJ2-2; D is unclear. Germline V lookup: CDR1 LGHDT, CDR2 YNNKEL (reference sequence). V lost 4 bases to trimming and J lost 6 bases, with 9 bases between them. CDR3 length equals 13 residues. CDR3: CASSPRWAGELFF. DNA of the CDR3: TGTGCCAGCAGCCCCCGGTGGGCCGGGGAGCTGTTTTTT.

This clonotype was seen once. V is TRBV6-1 and J is TRBJ2-7; maybe TRBD1 (5 bases). This CDR3 has 15 residues. V was shortened by 6 bases and J by 3 bases, with 18 bases between the two germline ends. The germline CDR1 and CDR2 sequences are MNHNS and SASEGT. CDR3 sequence (DNA): TGTGCCAGCAGGATCCCAGGGTCCCGCTTCTACGAGCAGTACTTC. It is translated as CASRIPGSRFYEQYF.

This clonotype was seen a handful of times. The rearrangement uses TRBV12-3 or TRBV12-4 and TRBJ1-2; 8 bases fit TRBD1. The length of the CDR3 is 14 residues. The J segment lost 6 bases and the V segment lost 5 bases, leaving 8 bases of the junction unmatched. CDR3 nucleotides: TGTGCCAGCAGTGGGGACAGGCTTAGGGATGGCTACACCTTC. Protein product: CASSGDRLRDGYTF.

The V gene is TRBV9, the J gene TRBJ2-5, with D tentatively TRBD1 or TRBD2 (6 bases each). V shed 5 bases and J shed 5 bases, with 25 bases lying between them. The CDR3 spans 17 residues. Germline V gene data show CDR1 as SGDLS and CDR2 as YYNGEE. The CDR3 nucleotides are TGTGCCAGCAGTGTCACCGGAGGGGGAGACCTCCCGGAGACCCAGTACTTC. It yields the protein CASSVTGGGDLPETQYF.

This clonotype was found a few times. CDR3 coding DNA: TGTGCCAGTAGTATGGGCGGGCGATACAATGAGCAGTTCTTC. It translates to CASSMGGRYNEQFF. The chain is built from TRBV19 and TRBJ2-1; a weak D match, TRBD2 (5 bases). With 3 bases removed from V and 4 bases from J, the gap between germline ends came to 10 bases. This CDR3 has 14 residues. Germline-derived CDR1 and CDR2 are LNHDA and SQIVND (reference sequence).

By sample fraction, this clonotype is large (0.1 to 1%). The chain employs TRBV6-5 and TRBJ2-7; D is ambiguous. CDR1 is MNHEY, CDR2 SVGAGI, per germline. Trimming removed 2 bases from V and 0 bases from J, with 8 bases in between. The CDR3 totals 14 residues. CDR3 in DNA: TGTGCCAGCAGTTACGCGGTAGGCTCCTACGAGCAGTACTTC. As protein: CASSYAVGSYEQYF.

A remark on this clonotype: It is likely a read error, because the conserved phenylalanine at the end of the CDR3 is missing. The genes are TRBV20-1 and TRBJ1-5; 8 bases line up with TRBD1. The CDR3 has 14 amino acids. Germline loops: CDR1 DFQATT, CDR2 SNEGSKA (reference sequence). V trimming: 5 bases; J trimming: 6 bases; junction bases outside the gene matches: 9. CDR3 coding DNA: TGCAGTGCTCCCGACAGGGGTGTGGGTCAGCCCCAGCATATT. It specifies CSAPDRGVGQPQHI.

This clonotype was seen only a few times. The chain couples TRBV12-3 or TRBV12-4 to TRBJ1-5; TRBD1 matches 7 bases. The CDR3 contains 15 residues. The V gene end was trimmed by 5 bases and the J gene end by 6 bases; junction bases not matched to a gene: 10. The CDR3 reads CASSPRRYRGQPQHF. DNA for the CDR3: TGTGCCAGCAGTCCTCGGCGGTACAGGGGTCAGCCCCAGCATTTT.

The rearrangement uses TRBV4-1 and TRBJ1-2, with D hard to call. Germline assignment: CDR1 MGHRA and CDR2 YSYEKL. The V end was cut by 5 bases, the J end by 3 bases, with 10 bases between. This CDR3 is 13 amino acids long. This CDR3 reads CASSKEGYYGYTF. The CDR3 nucleotides are TGCGCCAGCAGCAAGGAGGGATACTATGGCTACACCTTC.

This clonotype has only a few counts. This chain links TRBV29-1 with TRBJ2-2; D unresolved. Germline V CDR1 and CDR2: SQVTM, ANQGSEA. V dropped 2 bases and J dropped 1 base, with 11 bases sitting between them. The CDR3 runs 15 residues. The CDR3 sequence is CSVELAELNTGELFF. CDR3 DNA: TGCAGCGTTGAACTCGCAGAGCTGAACACCGGGGAGCTGTTTTTT.

In the case of this clonotype: This may arise from a read error, as a much more abundant clone is one base away. This chain joins TRBV5-1 and TRBJ2-7; TRBD2 matches at 7 bases. Germline V gives CDR1 SGHRS, CDR2 YFSETQ. This CDR3 has 14 amino acids. The V and J ends lost 0 bases and 4 bases, in that order; junction bases with no gene match: 4. This CDR3 reads CASSLDGRRYEQYF. Written as DNA, the CDR3 is TGCGCCAGCAGCTTGGACGGGAGGAGGTACGAGCAGTACTTC.

This chain connects TRBV5-1 to TRBJ2-7; D might be TRBD2 (5 bases). Germline loops: CDR1 SGHRS, CDR2 YFSETQ. This CDR3 is 13 amino acids long. The V gene lost 4 bases and the J gene lost 3 bases, with 11 bases spanning the gap. The CDR3 is CASSPDWGYEQYF. In nucleotides, the CDR3 is TGCGCCAGCAGCCCGGACTGGGGCTACGAGCAGTACTTC.

This clonotype was found a few times. The gene calls are TRBV3-1 and TRBJ1-2, with unresolved D. CDR3 length: 13 amino acids. CDR1 and CDR2 from the germline V gene are LGHDT and YNNKEL (reference sequence). V lost 3 bases and J lost 4, with 9 bases in between. CDR3 amino acids: CASSHPRAYGYTF. CDR3 sequence (DNA): TGTGCCAGCAGCCACCCCCGGGCCTATGGCTACACCTTC.

The chain combines TRBV7-2 with TRBJ1-2; D call uncertain. The germline V gene has CDR1 SGHTA and CDR2 FQGNSA. With 2 bases removed from V and 1 base from J, the gap between germline ends came to 8 bases. The CDR3 is made up of 14 amino acids. The CDR3, as DNA: TGTGCCAGCAGCTTACCGGTCCGTAACTATGGCTACACCTTC. Protein sequence: CASSLPVRNYGYTF.

This clonotype has a handful of counts. The chain is built from TRBV11-2 and TRBJ1-6; a possible D gene is TRBD1 (6 bases). The CDR3 runs 17 residues. CDR1 and CDR2 (germline): SGHAT, FQNNGV. V lost 1 base and J lost 7, with 17 bases in between. Written as DNA, the CDR3 is TGTGCCAGCAGCTTAGGACCGGGGGGCGCGGGCAATTCACCCCTCCACTTT. Translated, it gives CASSLGPGGAGNSPLHF.